This T cell receptor (beta chain) appears in the sequencing data of a study of blood T cell repertoires in COVID-19. Sequencing was performed with immunoSEQ multiplex PCR; in TCRdb, only in-frame clones are kept and a portion is missing. The sample shows more than 200,000 clones, roughly 80% of them seen only once. V shed 4 bases and J shed 4 bases, with 12 bases lying between them. Germline lookup yields CDR1 SQVTM and CDR2 ANQGSEA. CDR3 length: 13 residues. This TCR derives from an elderly man with acute or convalescent COVID-19. The specimen sequenced was peripheral blood. V gene TRBV29-1 combines with J gene TRBJ2-3; D gene unclear. CDR3 amino acids: CSVASGFADTQYF. The CDR3 DNA reads TGCAGCGTTGCGTCCGGGTTTGCAGATACGCAGTATTTT.